A selection of T cell receptor beta chains follows, all from one sample in a study of T cell responses to AZD1222 COVID-19 vaccine. The protocol was immunoSEQ multiplex PCR, while the TCRdb copy is restricted to in-frame clones and leaves out a portion. This table has over 150,000 clones, roughly nine tenths appearing once. The specimen was peripheral blood, collected on day 0 of MenACWY control vaccination. The receptors here all came from an adult in good health. Each CDR3 is given without its conserved first and last residue.

j_call,v_call,cdr3_aa
TRBJ2-7,TRBV11-2,ASSLPGAGIAYEQY
TRBJ2-2,TRBV19,ASSTASNTGELF
TRBJ1-4,TRBV4-1,ASSQSPPGPEKLF
TRBJ2-2,TRBV11-3,ASTPTPGNTGELF
TRBJ2-3,TRBV15,ATSRSLAGDGTDTQY
TRBJ1-6,TRBV6-6,ASSYGSYNSPLH
TRBJ1-1,TRBV6-1,ASSELRAREAF
TRBJ2-5,TRBV24-1,ATSDSLAGAPQETQY
TRBJ1-3,TRBV28,ASSLTGGDSGNTIY
TRBJ2-2,TRBV7-3,ASSLLAGEAGELF
TRBJ1-3,TRBV20-1,SASAGSSGNTIY
TRBJ2-7,TRBV7-9,ASSPNGRGAYEQY
TRBJ1-1,TRBV10-3,AIRGPGGWTEAF
TRBJ1-1,TRBV18,ASSPGRGGNTEAF
TRBJ1-2,TRBV10-3,AISEYASSYGYT
TRBJ1-2,TRBV6-1,ASSENHRDPLYGYT
TRBJ1-4,TRBV28,ASGPTGSNEKLF
TRBJ1-1,TRBV20-1,SASSFQGVNTEAF
TRBJ2-7,TRBV7-9,ASSHRDNTYEQY
TRBJ2-2,TRBV6-5,ASRRLGGELF
TRBJ2-1,TRBV7-3,ASAPTSGSYNEQF
TRBJ1-3,TRBV5-5,ASSLAASGNTIY
TRBJ2-7,TRBV13,ASSRGAKSYEQY
TRBJ2-7,TRBV11-3,ASSPGPGQSSYEQY
TRBJ2-7,TRBV23-1,ASSHSGWLFNEQY
TRBJ1-5,TRBV5-8,ASSKGERLNQPQH
TRBJ1-3,TRBV30,AWSSMESSGNTIY
TRBJ1-2,TRBV12-3/TRBV12-4,ASSAGVGGYT
TRBJ1-1,TRBV5-1,ASSTLGPNTEAF
TRBJ1-1,TRBV19,ASSIPGMNTEAF
TRBJ2-3,TRBV2,ASRLAENTDTQY
TRBJ1-5,TRBV28,ASRTEHQPQH
TRBJ1-1,TRBV9,ASSRRGVDTEAF
TRBJ1-2,TRBV6-5,ASTDGTHYGYT
TRBJ2-1,TRBV11-3,ASSLGGSGSFPPHEQF
TRBJ2-5,TRBV15,ATSRAPPSQY
TRBJ1-2,TRBV7-9,ASSFGTGGGYT
TRBJ1-1,TRBV5-4,ASSWTGDANTEAF
TRBJ1-1,TRBV19,ATLRLGTNTEAF
TRBJ1-4,TRBV7-6,ASSLDREGITNEKLF
TRBJ1-1,TRBV28,ASSLAGRLNTEAF
TRBJ1-4,TRBV9,ASSVGWTGRATNEKLF
TRBJ1-5,TRBV6-2/TRBV6-3,ASSDPGTGVDSNQPQH
TRBJ2-1,TRBV19,ASSTFLAGAYNEQF
TRBJ1-1,TRBV11-1,ASSLDEGTRKAF
TRBJ1-5,TRBV19,ASSMMRVNQPQH
TRBJ1-2,TRBV21-1,ASSPPWTHGKGYT
TRBJ2-7,TRBV20-1,SANNRVEQY
TRBJ1-1,TRBV28,ASSLSAGKAF